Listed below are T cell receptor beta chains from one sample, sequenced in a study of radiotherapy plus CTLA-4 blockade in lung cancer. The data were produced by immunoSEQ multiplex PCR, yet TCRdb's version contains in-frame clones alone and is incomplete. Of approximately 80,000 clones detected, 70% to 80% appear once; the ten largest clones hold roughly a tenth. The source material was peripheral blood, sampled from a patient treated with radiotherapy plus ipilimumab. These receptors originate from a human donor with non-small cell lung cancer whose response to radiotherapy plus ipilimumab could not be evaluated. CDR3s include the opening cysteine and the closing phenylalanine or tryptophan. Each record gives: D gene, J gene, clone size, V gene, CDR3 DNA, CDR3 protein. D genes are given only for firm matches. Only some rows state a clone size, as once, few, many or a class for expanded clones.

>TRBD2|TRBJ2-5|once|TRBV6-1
TGTGCCAGCAGTGAGAGGACTAGCGGGGTGGGGACCCAGTACTTC
CASSERTSGVGTQYF
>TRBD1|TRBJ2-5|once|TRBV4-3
TGCGCCAGCAGCCCGGACAGGAAAGAGAAAGAGACCCAGTACTTC
CASSPDRKEKETQYF
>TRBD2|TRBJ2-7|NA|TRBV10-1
TGCGCCAGCAGTGAGTCGGGCGGACTAGTGGCCGAGCAGTACTTC
CASSESGGLVAEQYF
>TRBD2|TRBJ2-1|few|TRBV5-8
TGTGCCAGCAGCTTGGATAGCGGGGGCTACAATGAGCAGTTCTTC
CASSLDSGGYNEQFF
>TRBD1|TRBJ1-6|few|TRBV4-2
TGTGCCAGCAGCCAAGGGGACAGCAGTTATAATTCACCCCTCCACTTT
CASSQGDSSYNSPLHF
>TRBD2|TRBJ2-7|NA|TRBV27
TGTGCCAGCAGTTCCTGGACTAGCGGGAGGGGGGGAGGCTACGAGCAGTACTTC
CASSSWTSGRGGGYEQYF
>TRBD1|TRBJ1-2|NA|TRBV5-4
TGTGCCAGCAGCGACTCCAAAGCAGGGGGCACTAACTATGGCTACACCTTC
CASSDSKAGGTNYGYTF
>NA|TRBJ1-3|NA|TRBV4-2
TGTGCCAGCAGCCAACCGGGGTACGGCTCTAGAAACACCATATATTTT
CASSQPGYGSRNTIYF
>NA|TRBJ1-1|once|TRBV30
TGTGCCTGGAGTGATGTGGGCGGGGCGCACACTGAAGCTTTCTTT
CAWSDVGGAHTEAFF
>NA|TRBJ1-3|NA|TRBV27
TGTGCCAGCAGTTCTCATGGCAGAAACACCATATATTTT
CASSSHGRNTIYF
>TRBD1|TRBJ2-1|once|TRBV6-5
TGTGCCAGCAGTTACTCGAACTCAGGGGGCCGGAATGAGCAGTTCTTC
CASSYSNSGGRNEQFF
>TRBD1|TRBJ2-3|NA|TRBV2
TGTGCCAGCCATCTCGGCCCGGGACAGGGGGCAGATACGCAGTATTTT
CASHLGPGQGADTQYF
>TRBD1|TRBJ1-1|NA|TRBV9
TGTGCCAGCAGCGTAGTAGGACAGGAGAACACTGAAGCTTTCTTT
CASSVVGQENTEAFF
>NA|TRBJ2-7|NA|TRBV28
TGTGCCAGCAGTTCATTTGGCCAGGGTTCCATCTACGAGCAGTACTTC
CASSSFGQGSIYEQYF
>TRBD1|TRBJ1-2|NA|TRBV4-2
TGTGCCAGCAGCCAACAGGGGGCGATCTATGGCTACACCTTC
CASSQQGAIYGYTF